This TCR beta chain was profiled in a study of blood T cell repertoires in COVID-19. Germline V gene data show CDR1 as KGHSH and CDR2 as LQKENI. The CDR3 has 14 residues. V gave up 8 bases and J gave up 2 bases; unmatched junction bases: 3. In the source study's methods: Amplifying reference gene primers gave estimates of nucleated cell counts. Assay used: immunoSEQ multiplex PCR; TCRdb lists only in-frame clones, some missing. From that table come the V and J calls and clone size; the DNA was used to work out D and trimming. The sample holds approximately 320,000 clones; 75% to 85% are singletons and the top ten take about 7%.

This chain joins TRBV18 and TRBJ1-3; 10 bases line up with TRBD1. Sequencing was performed on peripheral blood. This receptor was identified in a human donor in a cohort sampled during active COVID-19. The CDR3 bases are TGTGCCAGCCGAGGGACAGGGGCTGGAAACACCATATATTTT. As protein: CASRGTGAGNTIYF.